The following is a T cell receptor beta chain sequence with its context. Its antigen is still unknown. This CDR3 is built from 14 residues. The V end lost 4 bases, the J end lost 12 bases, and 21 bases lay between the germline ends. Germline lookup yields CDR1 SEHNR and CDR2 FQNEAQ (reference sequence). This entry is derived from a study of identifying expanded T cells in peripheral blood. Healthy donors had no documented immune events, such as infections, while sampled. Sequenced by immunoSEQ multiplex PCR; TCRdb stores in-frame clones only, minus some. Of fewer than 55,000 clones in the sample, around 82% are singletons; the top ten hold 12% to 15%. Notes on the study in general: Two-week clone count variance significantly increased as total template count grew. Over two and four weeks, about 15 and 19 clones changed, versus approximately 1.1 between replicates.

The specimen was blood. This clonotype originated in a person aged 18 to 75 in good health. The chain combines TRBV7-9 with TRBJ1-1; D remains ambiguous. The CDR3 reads CASSSGQGRTLPFF. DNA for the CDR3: TGTGCCAGCAGCTCAGGCCAAGGGAGGACTTTACCTTTCTTT.